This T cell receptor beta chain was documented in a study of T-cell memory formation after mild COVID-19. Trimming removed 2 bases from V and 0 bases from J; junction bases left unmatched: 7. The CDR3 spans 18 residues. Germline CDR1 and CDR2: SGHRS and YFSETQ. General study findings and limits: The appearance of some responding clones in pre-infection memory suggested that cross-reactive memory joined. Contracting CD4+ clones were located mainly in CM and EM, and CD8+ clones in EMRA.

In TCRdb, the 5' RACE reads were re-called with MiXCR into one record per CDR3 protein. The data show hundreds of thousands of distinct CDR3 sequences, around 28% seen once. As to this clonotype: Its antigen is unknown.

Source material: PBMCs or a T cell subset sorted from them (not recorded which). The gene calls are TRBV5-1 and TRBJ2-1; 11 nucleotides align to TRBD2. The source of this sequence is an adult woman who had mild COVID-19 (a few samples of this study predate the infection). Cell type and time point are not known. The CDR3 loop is CASSFLAGGPSSYNEQFF. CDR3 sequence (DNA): TGCGCCAGCAGCTTTCTAGCGGGAGGCCCGAGCTCCTACAATGAGCAGTTCTTC.